Shown below are 8 T cell receptor beta chains from a single sample sequenced in a study of blood T cell dynamics during melanoma immunotherapy. Time point: week 3, after first cycle of checkpoint inhibitor. Using immunoSEQ multiplex PCR, the repertoire was profiled, and TCRdb retains in-frame clones only, with some absent. The sample gives 15,000 to 20,000 clones, less than 95% of which show up once; 0.21% is in the top ten. Sequenced material: effector memory CD8+ T cells from blood, taken from a patient treated with checkpoint blockade. These receptors were taken from a human donor with melanoma.

The chain carries TRBV28 and TRBJ2-7, with D hard to call. The V end lost 3 bases, the J end lost 0 bases, and 3 bases lay between the germline ends. Germline V gene lookup returns CDR1 MDHEN and CDR2 SYDVKM. CDR3 length equals 12 residues. DNA of the CDR3: TGTGCCAGCAGTTTCCGCTCCTACGAGCAGTACTTC. Translated, it gives CASSFRSYEQYF.

The J gene is TRBJ2-7, the V gene TRBV2; D possibly corresponds to TRBD2 (5 bases). The V and J ends lost 6 bases and 0 bases respectively, with 12 bases between them. This CDR3 has 14 amino acids. Germline V CDR1 and CDR2: SNHLY, FYNNEI. CDR3 sequence reads: CASRDPGISYEQYF. The CDR3 DNA sequence: TGTGCCAGCAGGGACCCGGGAATCTCCTACGAGCAGTACTTC.

The rearrangement links TRBV25-1 to TRBJ1-1; D gene uncertain. CDR3 length: 11 residues. Trimming cost V 3 bases and J 7 bases, with 6 bases left between them. Germline V gene sequence: CDR1 MGHDK, CDR2 SYGVNS. CDR3 in DNA: TGTGCCAGCAGTGAGGGCATTGAAGCTTTCTTT. Translation gives CASSEGIEAFF.

This chain joins TRBV28 and TRBJ2-7; 7 nucleotides align to TRBD1. The CDR3 sequence is 14 residues long. CDR1 and CDR2 (germline): MDHEN, SYDVKM. Unmatched junction bases numbered 6, after V lost 7 bases and J lost 0 bases. The DNA of the CDR3 is TGTGCCAGCATCTTGGGACAGAGCTCCTACGAGCAGTACTTC. Encoded protein: CASILGQSSYEQYF.

CDR3 in amino acids: CASSASGDYNEQFF. The CDR3 DNA sequence: TGCGCCAGCAGTGCCTCCGGCGACTACAATGAGCAGTTCTTC. The chain recombines TRBV10-1 with TRBJ2-1; D remains unclear. The CDR3 contains 14 residues. Germline CDR1 and CDR2: WNHNN and SYGVQD (reference sequence). V dropped 4 bases and J dropped 3 bases, with 10 bases sitting between them.

This chain connects TRBV6-6 to TRBJ1-2, with D maybe TRBD1 (5 bases). Trimming shortened V by 2 bases and J by 5 bases, and 6 bases separated the two germline ends. The germline gives CDR1 MNHNY, CDR2 SVGAGI (reference sequence). The CDR3 runs 12 residues. CDR3 amino acids: CASSYGGYGYTF. The CDR3 nucleotides are TGTGCCAGCAGTTACGGGGGGTATGGCTACACCTTC.

The V gene is TRBV9, the J gene TRBJ2-3; the D is unclear. The length of the CDR3 is 13 residues. The V and J ends lost 2 bases and 0 bases respectively, with 4 bases between them. Germline CDR1 and CDR2: SGDLS and YYNGEE. The CDR3 loop is CASSVTSTDTQYF. DNA of the CDR3: TGTGCCAGCAGCGTCACTAGCACAGATACGCAGTATTTT.

This sequence joins TRBV11-2 and TRBJ2-1, with a tentative D call TRBD1 (6 bases). Germline values: CDR1 SGHAT, CDR2 FQNNGV. Trimming stripped 0 bases from V and 2 bases from J, with 11 bases between. This CDR3 contains 16 residues. This chain's CDR3 is CASSLDGAGAYNEQFF. The CDR3 nucleotides read TGTGCCAGCAGCTTAGATGGGGCAGGGGCCTACAATGAGCAGTTCTTC.